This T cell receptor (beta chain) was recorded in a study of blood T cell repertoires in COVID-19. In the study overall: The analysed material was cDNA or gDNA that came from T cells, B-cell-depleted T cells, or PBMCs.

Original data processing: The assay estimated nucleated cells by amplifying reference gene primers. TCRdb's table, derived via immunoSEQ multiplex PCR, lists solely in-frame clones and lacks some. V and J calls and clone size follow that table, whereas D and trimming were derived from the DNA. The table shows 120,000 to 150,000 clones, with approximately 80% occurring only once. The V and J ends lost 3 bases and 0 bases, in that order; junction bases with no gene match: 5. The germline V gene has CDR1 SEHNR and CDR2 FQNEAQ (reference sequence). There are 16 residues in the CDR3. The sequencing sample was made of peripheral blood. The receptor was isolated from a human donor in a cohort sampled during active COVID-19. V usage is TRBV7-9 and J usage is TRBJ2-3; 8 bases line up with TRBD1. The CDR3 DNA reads TGTGCCAGCAGCTTCACCGGGACAGGAAGCACAGATACGCAGTATTTT. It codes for CASSFTGTGSTDTQYF.